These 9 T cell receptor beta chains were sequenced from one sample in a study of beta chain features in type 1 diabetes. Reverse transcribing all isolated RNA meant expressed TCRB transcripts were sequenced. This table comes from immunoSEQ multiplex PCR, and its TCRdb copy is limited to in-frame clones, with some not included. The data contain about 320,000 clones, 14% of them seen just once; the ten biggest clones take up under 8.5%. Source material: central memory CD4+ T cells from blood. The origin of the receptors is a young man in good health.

The CDR3 region has the DNA TGTGCCAGCGGGGTGGGGAACTCCCGGGGGGAGACCCAGTACTTC. It codes for CASGVGNSRGETQYF. V gene TRBV7-9 combines with J gene TRBJ2-5; a possible D gene is TRBD2 (6 bases). Trimming took 8 bases from V and 5 from J, leaving 21 bases between them. Germline V gene sequence: CDR1 SEHNR, CDR2 FQNEAQ (reference sequence). This CDR3 contains 15 residues.

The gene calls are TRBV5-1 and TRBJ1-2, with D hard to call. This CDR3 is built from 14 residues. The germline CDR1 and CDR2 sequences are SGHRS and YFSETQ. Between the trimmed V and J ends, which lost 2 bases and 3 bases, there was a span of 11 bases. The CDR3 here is CASSFSGPDYGYTF. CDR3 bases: TGCGCCAGCAGCTTCTCCGGGCCCGACTATGGCTACACCTTC.

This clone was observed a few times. The chain's CDR3 is CASSSGLGVYEQYV. The CDR3 nucleotides are TGTGCCAGCAGCTCGGGACTAGGGGTCTACGAGCAGTACGTC. The chain is built from TRBV5-6 and TRBJ2-7, with 8 bases that match TRBD2. CDR3 size: 14 residues. Trimming at V came to 3 bases and at J to 3 bases, leaving 5 bases not matched to a gene. Germline CDR1 reads SGHDT; CDR2 reads YYEEEE.

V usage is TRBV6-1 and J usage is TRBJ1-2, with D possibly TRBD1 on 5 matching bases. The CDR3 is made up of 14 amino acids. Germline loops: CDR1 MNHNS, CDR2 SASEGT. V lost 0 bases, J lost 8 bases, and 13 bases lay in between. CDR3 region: CASSEAWQGTGYTF. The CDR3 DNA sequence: TGTGCCAGCAGTGAAGCCTGGCAGGGCACAGGCTACACCTTC.

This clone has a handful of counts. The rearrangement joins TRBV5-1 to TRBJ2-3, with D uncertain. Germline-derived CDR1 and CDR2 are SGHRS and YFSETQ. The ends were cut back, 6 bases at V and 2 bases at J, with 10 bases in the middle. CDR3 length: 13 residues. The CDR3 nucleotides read TGCGCCAGCACGGACCCCCCCACAGATACGCAGTATTTT. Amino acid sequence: CASTDPPTDTQYF.

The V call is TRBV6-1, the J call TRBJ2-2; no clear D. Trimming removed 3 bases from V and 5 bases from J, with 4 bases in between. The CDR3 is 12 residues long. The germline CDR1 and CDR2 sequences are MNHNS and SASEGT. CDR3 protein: CASSDKTGELFF. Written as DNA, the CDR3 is TGTGCCAGCAGTGACAAGACCGGGGAGCTGTTTTTT.

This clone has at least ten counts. This CDR3 is CASSYALAAFF. The CDR3 region has the DNA TGTGCCAGCAGCTACGCCCTGGCAGCTTTCTTT. The chain recombines TRBV7-2 with TRBJ1-1; no definite D call. The CDR3 runs to 11 residues. Trimming took 4 bases from V and 10 from J, leaving 10 bases between them. Germline loops: CDR1 SGHTA, CDR2 FQGNSA.

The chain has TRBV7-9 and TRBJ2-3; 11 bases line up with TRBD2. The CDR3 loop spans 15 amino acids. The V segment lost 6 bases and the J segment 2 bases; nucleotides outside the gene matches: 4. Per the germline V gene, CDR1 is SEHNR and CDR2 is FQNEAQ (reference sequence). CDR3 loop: CASRQGLADTDTQYF. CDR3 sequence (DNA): TGTGCCAGCAGACAGGGACTAGCGGACACAGATACGCAGTATTTT.

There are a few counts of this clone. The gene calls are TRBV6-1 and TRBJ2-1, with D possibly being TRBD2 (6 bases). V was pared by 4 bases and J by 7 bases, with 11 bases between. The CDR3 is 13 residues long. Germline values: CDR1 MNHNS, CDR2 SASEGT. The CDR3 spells CASSVVRENEQFF. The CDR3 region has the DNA TGTGCCAGCAGTGTCGTGCGGGAAAATGAGCAGTTCTTC.